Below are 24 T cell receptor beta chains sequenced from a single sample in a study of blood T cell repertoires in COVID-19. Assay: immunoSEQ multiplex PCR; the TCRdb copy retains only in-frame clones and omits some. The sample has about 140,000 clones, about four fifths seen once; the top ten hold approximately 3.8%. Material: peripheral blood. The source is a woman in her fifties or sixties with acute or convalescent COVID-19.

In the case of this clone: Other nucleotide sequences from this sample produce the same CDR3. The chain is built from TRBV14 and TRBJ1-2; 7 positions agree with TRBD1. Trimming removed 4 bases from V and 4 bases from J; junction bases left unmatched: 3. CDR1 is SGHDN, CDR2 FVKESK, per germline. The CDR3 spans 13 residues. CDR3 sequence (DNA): TGTGCCAGCAGCCGGGACAGAGTCTATGGCTACACCTTC. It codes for CASSRDRVYGYTF.

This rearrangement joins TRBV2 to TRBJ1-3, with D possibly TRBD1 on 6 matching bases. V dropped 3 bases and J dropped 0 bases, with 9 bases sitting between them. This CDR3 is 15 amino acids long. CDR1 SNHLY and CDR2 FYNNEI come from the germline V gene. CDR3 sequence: CASSDGTSSGNTIYF. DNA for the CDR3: TGTGCCAGCAGTGACGGGACATCCTCTGGAAACACCATATATTTT. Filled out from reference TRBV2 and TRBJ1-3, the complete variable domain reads EPEVTQTPSHQVTQMGQEVILRCVPISNHLYFYWYRQILGQKVEFLVSFYNNEISEKSEIFDDQFSVERPDGSNFTLKIRSTKLEDSAMYFCASSDGTSSGNTIYFGEGSWLTVV.

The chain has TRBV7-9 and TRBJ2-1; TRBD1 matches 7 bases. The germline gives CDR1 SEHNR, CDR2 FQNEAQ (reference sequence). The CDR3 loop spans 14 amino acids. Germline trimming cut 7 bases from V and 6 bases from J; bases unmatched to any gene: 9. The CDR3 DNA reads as TGTGCCAGCACCGTTCAGGGGGTCTCCAATGAGCAGTTCTTC. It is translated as CASTVQGVSNEQFF.

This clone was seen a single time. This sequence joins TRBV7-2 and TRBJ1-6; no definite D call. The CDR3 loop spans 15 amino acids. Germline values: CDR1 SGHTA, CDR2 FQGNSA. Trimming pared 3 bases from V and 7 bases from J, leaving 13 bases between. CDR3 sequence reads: CASSLGRQENSPLHF. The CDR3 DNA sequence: TGTGCCAGCAGCTTGGGGAGGCAGGAGAATTCACCCCTCCACTTT.

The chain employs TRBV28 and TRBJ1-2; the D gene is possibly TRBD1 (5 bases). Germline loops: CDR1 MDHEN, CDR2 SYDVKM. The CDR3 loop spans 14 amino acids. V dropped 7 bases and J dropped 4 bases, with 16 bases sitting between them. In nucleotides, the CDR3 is TGTGCCAGCATATCTTCGTTGGGGGGCTATGGCTACACCTTC. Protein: CASISSLGGYGYTF.

In DNA, the CDR3 is TGCGCCAGCAGCCAAGGAGGGACAGTCTATAGCAATCAGCCCCAGCATTTT. Its protein is CASSQGGTVYSNQPQHF. The chain recombines TRBV4-1 with TRBJ1-5; 7 bases line up with TRBD1. The CDR3 is made up of 17 amino acids. V gave up 1 base and J gave up 0 bases; unmatched junction bases: 6. Germline values: CDR1 MGHRA, CDR2 YSYEKL.

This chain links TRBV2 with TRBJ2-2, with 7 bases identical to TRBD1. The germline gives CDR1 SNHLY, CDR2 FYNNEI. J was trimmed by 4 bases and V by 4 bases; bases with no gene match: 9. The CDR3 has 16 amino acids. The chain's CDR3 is CASSAEGRGLTGELFF. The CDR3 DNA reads TGTGCCAGCAGTGCAGAGGGAAGGGGGCTCACCGGGGAGCTGTTTTTT.

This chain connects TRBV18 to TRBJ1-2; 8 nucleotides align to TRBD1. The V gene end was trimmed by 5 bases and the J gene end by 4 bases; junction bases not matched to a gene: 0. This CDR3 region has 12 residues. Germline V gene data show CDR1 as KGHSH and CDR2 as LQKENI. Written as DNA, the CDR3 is TGTGCCAGCTCAACAGGGGGCTATGGCTACACCTTC. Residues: CASSTGGYGYTF.

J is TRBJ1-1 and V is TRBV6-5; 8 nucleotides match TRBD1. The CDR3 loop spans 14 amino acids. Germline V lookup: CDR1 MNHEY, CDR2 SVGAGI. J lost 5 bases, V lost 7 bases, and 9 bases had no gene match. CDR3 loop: CASTGQGIKTEAFF. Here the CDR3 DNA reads TGTGCCAGCACTGGACAGGGAATAAAGACTGAAGCTTTCTTT.

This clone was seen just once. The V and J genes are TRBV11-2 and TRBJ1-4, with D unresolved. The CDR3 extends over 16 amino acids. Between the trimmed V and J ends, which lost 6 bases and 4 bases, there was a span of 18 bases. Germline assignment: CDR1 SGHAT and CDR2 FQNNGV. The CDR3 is CASRRGSGNYNEKLFF. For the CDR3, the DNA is TGTGCCAGCAGACGAGGATCCGGGAACTATAATGAAAAACTGTTTTTT.

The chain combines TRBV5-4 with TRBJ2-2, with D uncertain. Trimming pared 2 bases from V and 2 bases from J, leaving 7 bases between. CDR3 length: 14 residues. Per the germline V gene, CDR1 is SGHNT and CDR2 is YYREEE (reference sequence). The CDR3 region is CASSFGANTGELFF. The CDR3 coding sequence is TGTGCCAGCAGCTTCGGAGCCAACACCGGGGAGCTGTTTTTT.

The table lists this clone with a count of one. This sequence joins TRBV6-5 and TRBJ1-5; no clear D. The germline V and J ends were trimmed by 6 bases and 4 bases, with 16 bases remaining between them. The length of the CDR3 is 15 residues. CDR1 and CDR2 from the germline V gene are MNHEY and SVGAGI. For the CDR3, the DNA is TGTGCCAGCAGACCTACAAGTAGCCCTAATCAGCCCCAGCATTTT. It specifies CASRPTSSPNQPQHF.

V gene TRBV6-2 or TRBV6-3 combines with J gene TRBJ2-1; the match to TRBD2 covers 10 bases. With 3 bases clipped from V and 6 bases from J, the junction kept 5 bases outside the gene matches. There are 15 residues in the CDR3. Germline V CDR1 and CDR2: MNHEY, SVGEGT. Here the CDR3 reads CASSYSGGLANEQFF. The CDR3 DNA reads TGTGCCAGCAGTTATAGCGGGGGGCTGGCCAATGAGCAGTTCTTC.

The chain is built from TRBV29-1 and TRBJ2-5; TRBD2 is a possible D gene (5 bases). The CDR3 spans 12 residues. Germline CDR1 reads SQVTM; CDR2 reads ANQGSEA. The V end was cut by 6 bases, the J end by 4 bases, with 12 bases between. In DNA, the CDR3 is TGCAGCGTAATCCTGGCGGGAGAGACCCAGTACTTC. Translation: CSVILAGETQYF.

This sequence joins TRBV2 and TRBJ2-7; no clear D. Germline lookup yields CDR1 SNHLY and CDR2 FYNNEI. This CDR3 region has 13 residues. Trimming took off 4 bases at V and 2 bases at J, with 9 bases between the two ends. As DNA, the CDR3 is TGTGCCAGCAGTGTCAGTCCCACCTACGAGCAGTACTTC. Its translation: CASSVSPTYEQYF.

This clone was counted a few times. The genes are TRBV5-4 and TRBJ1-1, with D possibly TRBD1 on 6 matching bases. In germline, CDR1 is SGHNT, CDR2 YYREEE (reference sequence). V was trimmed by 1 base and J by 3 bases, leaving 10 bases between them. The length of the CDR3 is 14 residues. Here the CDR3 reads CASSLQGLYTEAFF. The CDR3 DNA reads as TGTGCCAGCAGCTTGCAGGGGCTGTACACTGAAGCTTTCTTT.

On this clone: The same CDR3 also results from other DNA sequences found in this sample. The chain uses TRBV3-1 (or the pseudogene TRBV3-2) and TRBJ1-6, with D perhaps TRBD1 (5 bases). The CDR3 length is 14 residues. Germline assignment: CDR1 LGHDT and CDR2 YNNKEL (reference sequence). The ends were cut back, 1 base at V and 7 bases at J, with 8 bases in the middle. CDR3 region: CASSQVGGNSPLHF. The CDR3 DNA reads TGTGCCAGCAGCCAAGTCGGGGGGAATTCACCCCTCCACTTT.

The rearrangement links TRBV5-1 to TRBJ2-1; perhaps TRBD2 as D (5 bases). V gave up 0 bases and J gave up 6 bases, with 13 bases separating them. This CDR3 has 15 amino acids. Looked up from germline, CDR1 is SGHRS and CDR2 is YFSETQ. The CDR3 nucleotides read TGCGCCAGCAGCTTGGCCCCCGCTAGCTCCAATGAGCAGTTCTTC. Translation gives CASSLAPASSNEQFF.

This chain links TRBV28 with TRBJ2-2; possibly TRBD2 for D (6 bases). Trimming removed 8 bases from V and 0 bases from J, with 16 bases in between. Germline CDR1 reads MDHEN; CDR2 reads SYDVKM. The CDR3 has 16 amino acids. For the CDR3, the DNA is TGTGCCAGCTCCCAATGGAGGGGAGCGAACACCGGGGAGCTGTTTTTT. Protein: CASSQWRGANTGELFF.

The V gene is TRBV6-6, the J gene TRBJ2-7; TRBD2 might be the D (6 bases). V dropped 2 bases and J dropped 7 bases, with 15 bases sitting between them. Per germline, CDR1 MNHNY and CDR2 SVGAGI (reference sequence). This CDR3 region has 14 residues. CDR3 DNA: TGTGCCAGCAGTTACGTGGGGGGTTTCGGGGAGCAGTACTTC. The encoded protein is CASSYVGGFGEQYF.

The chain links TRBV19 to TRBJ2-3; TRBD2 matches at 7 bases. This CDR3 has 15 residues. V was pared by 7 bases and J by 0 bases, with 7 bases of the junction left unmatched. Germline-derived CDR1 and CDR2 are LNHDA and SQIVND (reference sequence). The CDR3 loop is CASKQSGTSTDTQYF. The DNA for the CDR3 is TGTGCCAGTAAGCAAAGCGGGACTAGCACAGATACGCAGTATTTT.

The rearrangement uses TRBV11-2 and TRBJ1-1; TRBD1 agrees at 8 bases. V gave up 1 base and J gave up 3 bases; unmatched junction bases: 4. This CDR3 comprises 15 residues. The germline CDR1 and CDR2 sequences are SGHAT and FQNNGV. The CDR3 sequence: CASSLGSGGYTEAFF. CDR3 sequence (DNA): TGTGCCAGCAGCTTAGGGTCAGGGGGCTACACTGAAGCTTTCTTT.

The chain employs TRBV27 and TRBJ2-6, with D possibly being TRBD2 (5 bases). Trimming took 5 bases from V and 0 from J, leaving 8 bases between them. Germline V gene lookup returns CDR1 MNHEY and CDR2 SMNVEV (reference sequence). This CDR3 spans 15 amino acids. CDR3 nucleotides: TGTGCCAGCAGTCTAGACTACTCTGGGGCCAACGTCCTGACTTTC. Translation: CASSLDYSGANVLTF.

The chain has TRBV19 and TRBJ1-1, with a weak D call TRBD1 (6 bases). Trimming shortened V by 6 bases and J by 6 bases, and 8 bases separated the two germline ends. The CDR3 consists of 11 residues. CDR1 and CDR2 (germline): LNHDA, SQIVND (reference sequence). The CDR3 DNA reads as TGTGCCAGTAGCCCAGGGGCTGAAGCTTTCTTT. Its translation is CASSPGAEAFF.